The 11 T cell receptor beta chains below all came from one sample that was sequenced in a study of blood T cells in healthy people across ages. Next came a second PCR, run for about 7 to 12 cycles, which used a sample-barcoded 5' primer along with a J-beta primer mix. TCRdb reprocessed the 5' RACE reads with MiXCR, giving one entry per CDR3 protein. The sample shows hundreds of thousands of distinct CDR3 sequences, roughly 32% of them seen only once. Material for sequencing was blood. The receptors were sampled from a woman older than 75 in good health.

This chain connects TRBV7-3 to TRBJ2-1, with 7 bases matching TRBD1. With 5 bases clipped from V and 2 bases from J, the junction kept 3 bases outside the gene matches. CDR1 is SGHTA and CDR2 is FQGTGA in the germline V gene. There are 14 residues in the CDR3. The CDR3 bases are TGTGCCAGCAGCGAGGGACAGACCTACAATGAGCAGTTCTTC. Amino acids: CASSEGQTYNEQFF.

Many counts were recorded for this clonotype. As DNA, the CDR3 is TGTGCCAGCAGTCAGACTAGCGGGGGGTTTAATGAGCAGTTCTTC. It is translated as CASSQTSGGFNEQFF. The chain uses TRBV12-3 or TRBV12-4 and TRBJ2-1, with 13 bases identical to TRBD2. J lost 7 bases, V lost 5 bases, and 5 bases had no gene match. The CDR3 is 15 amino acids.

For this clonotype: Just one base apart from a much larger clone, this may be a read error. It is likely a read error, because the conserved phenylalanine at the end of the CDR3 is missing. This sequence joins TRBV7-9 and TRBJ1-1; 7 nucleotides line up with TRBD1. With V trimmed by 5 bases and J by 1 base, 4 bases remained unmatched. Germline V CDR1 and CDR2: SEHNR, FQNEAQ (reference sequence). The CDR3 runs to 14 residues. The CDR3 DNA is TGTGCCAGCAGCCGGGCAGGGGGGAACACTGAAGCTTTCTTG. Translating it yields CASSRAGGNTEAFL.

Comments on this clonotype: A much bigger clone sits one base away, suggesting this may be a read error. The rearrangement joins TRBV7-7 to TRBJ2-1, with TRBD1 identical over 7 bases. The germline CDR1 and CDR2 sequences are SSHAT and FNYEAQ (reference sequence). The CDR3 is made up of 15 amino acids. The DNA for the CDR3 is TGTGCTAGCAACCCCGACGACAGGGCGAACAATGAGCAGTTCTTC. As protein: CASNPDDRANNEQFF. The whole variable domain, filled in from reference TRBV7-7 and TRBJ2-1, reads GAGVSQSPRYKVTKRGQDVTLRCDPISSHATLYWYQQALGQGPEFLTYFNYEAQPDKSGLPSDRFSAERPEGSISTLTIQRTEQRDSAMYRCASNPDDRANNEQFFGPGTRLTVL.

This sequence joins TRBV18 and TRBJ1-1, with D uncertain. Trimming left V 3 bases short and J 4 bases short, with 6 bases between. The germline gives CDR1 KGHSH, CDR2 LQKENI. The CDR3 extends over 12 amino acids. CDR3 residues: CASSPNPTEAFF. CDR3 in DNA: TGTGCCAGCTCACCTAACCCCACTGAAGCTTTCTTT.

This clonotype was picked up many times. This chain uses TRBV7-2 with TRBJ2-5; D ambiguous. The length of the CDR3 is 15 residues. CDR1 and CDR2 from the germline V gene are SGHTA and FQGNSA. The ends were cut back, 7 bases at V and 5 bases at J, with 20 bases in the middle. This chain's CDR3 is CASTVAPTPWETQYF. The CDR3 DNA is TGTGCCAGCACTGTGGCTCCAACTCCCTGGGAGACCCAGTACTTC.

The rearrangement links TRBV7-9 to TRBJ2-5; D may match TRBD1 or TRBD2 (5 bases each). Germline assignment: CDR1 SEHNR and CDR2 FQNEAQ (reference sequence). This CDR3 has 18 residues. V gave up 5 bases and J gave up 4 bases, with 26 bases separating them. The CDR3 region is CASSRHEDDGTAGETQYF. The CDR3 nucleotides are TGTGCCAGCAGCCGTCATGAGGATGACGGGACCGCCGGAGAGACCCAGTACTTC.

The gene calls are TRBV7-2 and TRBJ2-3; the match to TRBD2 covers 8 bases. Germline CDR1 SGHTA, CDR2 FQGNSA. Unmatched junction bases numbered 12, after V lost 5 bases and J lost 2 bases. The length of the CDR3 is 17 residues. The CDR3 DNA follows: TGTGCCAGCAGCCCCCGCGGAGCGGGGGACTTCACAGATACGCAGTATTTT. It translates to CASSPRGAGDFTDTQYF.

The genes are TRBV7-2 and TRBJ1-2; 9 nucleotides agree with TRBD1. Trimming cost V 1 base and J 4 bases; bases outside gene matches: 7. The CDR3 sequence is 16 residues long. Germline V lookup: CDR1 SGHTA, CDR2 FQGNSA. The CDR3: CASSLEGTGHSYGYTF. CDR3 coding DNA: TGTGCCAGCAGCTTAGAAGGGACAGGGCATAGCTATGGCTACACCTTC. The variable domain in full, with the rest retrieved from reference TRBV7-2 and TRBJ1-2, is GAGVSQSPSNKVTEKGKDVELRCDPISGHTALYWYRQSLGQGLEFLIYFQGNSAPDKSGLPSDRFSAERTGGSVSTLTIQRTQQEDSAVYLCASSLEGTGHSYGYTFGSGTRLTVV.

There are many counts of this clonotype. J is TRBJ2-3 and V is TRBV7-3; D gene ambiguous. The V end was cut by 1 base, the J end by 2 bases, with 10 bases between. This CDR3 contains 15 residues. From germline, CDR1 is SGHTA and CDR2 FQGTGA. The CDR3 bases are TGTGCCAGCAGCTTAATCAGAACACCCACAGATACGCAGTATTTT. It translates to CASSLIRTPTDTQYF.

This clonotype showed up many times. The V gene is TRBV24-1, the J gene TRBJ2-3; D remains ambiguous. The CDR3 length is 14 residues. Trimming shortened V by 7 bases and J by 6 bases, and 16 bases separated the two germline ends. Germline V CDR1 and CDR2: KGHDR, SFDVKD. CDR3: CATRSSAGLDTQYF. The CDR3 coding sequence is TGTGCCACCAGGTCCAGCGCCGGTTTGGATACGCAGTATTTT.